Shown below are 22 T cell receptor beta chains from a single sample sequenced in a study of blood T cell repertoires in COVID-19. Measured with immunoSEQ multiplex PCR; TCRdb has only the in-frame clones, and not every one. Here the sample spans around 330,000 clones, around 90% being singletons. The sample comprised PBMCs or T cells enriched from blood (not recorded which). These TCRs come from a man in his 60s who had recovered from COVID-19.

The V and J genes are TRBV7-2 and TRBJ2-1, with 10 bases identical to TRBD2. The germline V gene encodes CDR1 SGHTA and CDR2 FQGNSA. Trimming removed 5 bases from V and 7 bases from J; junction bases left unmatched: 11. This CDR3 region has 16 residues. The CDR3 DNA sequence: TGTGCCAGCAGCCGCAGCCTAGCGGGAGCCTCGAATGAGCAGTTCTTC. This encodes CASSRSLAGASNEQFF.

CDR3 loop: CASSSPGGQATGELFF. The DNA for the CDR3 is TGTGCCAGCAGCTCCCCAGGGGGACAGGCTACCGGGGAGCTGTTTTTT. The chain recombines TRBV7-3 with TRBJ2-2, with TRBD1 identical over 8 bases. Germline-derived CDR1 and CDR2 are SGHTA and FQGTGA. This CDR3 spans 16 amino acids. Trimming removed 4 bases from V and 5 bases from J; junction bases left unmatched: 9.

This sequence joins TRBV27 and TRBJ2-6, with D maybe TRBD1 (6 bases). The CDR3 is 14 residues long. Germline V gene sequence: CDR1 MNHEY, CDR2 SMNVEV (reference sequence). The V and J ends lost 4 bases and 2 bases respectively, with 6 bases between them. The CDR3 is CASSYRAGANVLTF. CDR3 in DNA: TGTGCCAGCAGTTACAGGGCTGGGGCCAACGTCCTGACTTTC.

This clone has just one count. The chain carries TRBV6-8 and TRBJ2-3, with D possibly matching TRBD2 (5 bases). The V end lost 4 bases, the J end lost 3 bases, and 23 bases lay between the germline ends. The CDR3 sequence is 18 residues long. Germline V gene lookup returns CDR1 MNHGY and CDR2 SAAAGT. This CDR3 is CASSLQLGELAETDTQYF. As DNA, the CDR3 is TGTGCCAGCAGTTTACAACTGGGAGAGTTAGCAGAAACAGATACGCAGTATTTT.

The chain carries TRBV30 and TRBJ2-3; 7 bases line up with TRBD1. Per germline, CDR1 GTSNPN and CDR2 SVGIG (reference sequence). Unmatched junction bases numbered 4, after V lost 4 bases and J lost 3 bases. This CDR3 comprises 13 residues. The CDR3: CAWNRGWTDTQYF. In DNA form, the CDR3 reads TGTGCCTGGAACAGGGGTTGGACAGATACGCAGTATTTT.

This clone was recorded a few times. V and J are TRBV11-3 and TRBJ1-1, with no clear D. V was clipped by 1 base and J by 3 bases, with 6 bases between them. The CDR3 sequence is 13 residues long. Germline values: CDR1 SGHNT, CDR2 YENEEA. The CDR3: CASSLVADTEAFF. The CDR3 bases are TGTGCCAGCAGCTTAGTGGCAGACACTGAAGCTTTCTTT.

The V gene is TRBV11-2, the J gene TRBJ2-7; D gene ambiguous. The CDR3 is made up of 15 amino acids. With 2 bases removed from V and 0 bases from J, the gap between germline ends came to 11 bases. The V gene's germline CDR1 is SGHAT and CDR2 FQNNGV. This CDR3 is CASSLSVVRSYEQYF. CDR3 nucleotides: TGTGCCAGCAGCTTATCGGTGGTTCGCTCCTACGAGCAGTACTTC.

The chain recombines TRBV5-1 with TRBJ1-1; D may be TRBD1 (5 bases). Deletions cut 0 bases from V and 4 bases from J, with 10 bases between. The germline CDR1 and CDR2 sequences are SGHRS and YFSETQ. The CDR3 sequence is 14 residues long. CDR3 residues: CASSLGGEVTEAFF. The DNA for the CDR3 is TGCGCCAGCAGCTTGGGAGGGGAGGTCACTGAAGCTTTCTTT.

V usage is TRBV9 and J usage is TRBJ1-6; D call uncertain. Trimming cost V 7 bases and J 0 bases, with 11 bases left between them. This CDR3 has 15 residues. Germline V gene data show CDR1 as SGDLS and CDR2 as YYNGEE. CDR3 DNA sequence: TGTGCCAGCTCCCCACAGAGCTCCTATAATTCACCCCTCCACTTT. Encoded protein: CASSPQSSYNSPLHF.

This clone occurred once. The chain has TRBV21-1 and TRBJ2-7; no check of the table's D call, TRBD1, against the DNA was made. TRBV21-1 is a pseudogene locus. The CDR3 is 16 residues long. CDR3 amino acids: CASSKGPRGETYEQYF. CDR3 coding DNA: TGTGCCAGCAGCAAAGGACCCAGGGGTGAAACCTACGAGCAGTACTTC.

The gene calls are TRBV28 and TRBJ2-4; TRBD2 matches at 8 bases. CDR3 length: 16 amino acids. CDR1 and CDR2 from the germline V gene are MDHEN and SYDVKM. The V segment lost 3 bases and the J segment 1 base; nucleotides outside the gene matches: 5. CDR3 loop: CASSFSGRSAKNIQYF. The CDR3 coding sequence is TGTGCCAGCAGTTTCAGCGGGAGATCGGCCAAAAACATTCAGTACTTC. The complete variable domain, with remaining parts taken from reference TRBV28 and TRBJ2-4, reads DVKVTQSSRYLVKRTGEKVFLECVQDMDHENMFWYRQDPGLGLRLIYFSYDVKMKEKGDIPEGYSVSREKKERFSLILESASTNQTSMYLCASSFSGRSAKNIQYFGAGTRLSVL.

The chain has TRBV2 and TRBJ1-1; no definite D call. This CDR3 is 13 amino acids long. Germline loops: CDR1 SNHLY, CDR2 FYNNEI. V lost 6 bases to trimming and J lost 1 base, with 9 bases between them. The CDR3 loop reads CASSPEGNTEAFF. CDR3 DNA: TGTGCCAGCAGCCCCGAGGGGAACACTGAAGCTTTCTTT.

The gene calls are TRBV3-1 (or the pseudogene TRBV3-2) and TRBJ1-2; no reliable D call. The CDR3 extends over 12 amino acids. The germline CDR1 and CDR2 sequences are LGHDT and YNNKEL (reference sequence). V lost 1 base and J 7 bases, leaving 7 bases between the germline ends. The CDR3 sequence is CASSQGRIGYTF. The CDR3 region has the DNA TGTGCCAGCAGCCAAGGGAGGATTGGCTACACCTTC.

J is TRBJ2-5 and V is TRBV11-1; 11 nucleotides match TRBD2. The CDR3 is 14 amino acids. Germline V gives CDR1 SGHAT, CDR2 FQDESV (reference sequence). The ends lost 5 bases at V and 2 bases at J; junction bases unmatched: 1. CDR3: CASSRLAGQETQYF. CDR3 coding DNA: TGTGCCAGCAGCCGACTAGCGGGACAAGAGACCCAGTACTTC.

The V call is TRBV4-3, the J call TRBJ2-7, with D perhaps TRBD2 (6 bases). Germline V CDR1 and CDR2: LGHNA, YSLEER. The CDR3 spans 16 residues. The V gene lost 3 bases and the J gene lost 5 bases, with 20 bases spanning the gap. The CDR3 coding sequence is TGCGCCAGCAGCCATAACCGACTAGATCGCTTCGACGAGCAGTACTTC. It is translated as CASSHNRLDRFDEQYF.

The chain links TRBV4-3 to TRBJ2-3; possible D gene TRBD2, 6 bases. V was cut by 0 bases and J by 4 bases, with 14 bases left in between. Germline V gene sequence: CDR1 LGHNA, CDR2 YSLEER. This CDR3 contains 16 residues. The CDR3: CASSQDRQGGADTQYF. The CDR3 DNA follows: TGCGCCAGCAGCCAAGATAGGCAGGGAGGCGCAGATACGCAGTATTTT.

The rearrangement joins TRBV28 to TRBJ2-5, with 14 positions matching TRBD2. Germline CDR1 and CDR2: MDHEN and SYDVKM. V lost 1 base, J lost 4 bases, and 5 bases stayed unmatched. The CDR3 length is 17 residues. The CDR3 reads CASSLLRLAGGAETQYF. DNA for the CDR3: TGTGCCAGCAGTTTATTGCGACTAGCGGGAGGGGCAGAGACCCAGTACTTC.

The genes are TRBV5-6 and TRBJ1-5, with TRBD1 identical over 8 bases. Germline V gene lookup returns CDR1 SGHDT and CDR2 YYEEEE. V was pared by 1 base and J by 5 bases, with 5 bases of the junction left unmatched. The CDR3 has 15 residues. The CDR3 DNA follows: TGTGCCAGCAGCTTGTATGGACAGGGCTATCAGCCCCAGCATTTT. Its protein is CASSLYGQGYQPQHF.

This clone was detected once. The chain carries TRBV6-5 and TRBJ1-1; 7 bases agree with TRBD1. Germline CDR1 is MNHEY and CDR2 is SVGAGI. The CDR3 loop spans 13 amino acids. V gave up 6 bases and J gave up 1 base; unmatched junction bases: 2. CDR3: CASSGQANTEAFF. DNA of the CDR3: TGTGCCAGCAGCGGACAGGCGAACACTGAAGCTTTCTTT.

V and J are TRBV10-3 and TRBJ1-4; no firm D call. The V end lost 3 bases, the J end lost 7 bases, and 9 bases lay between the germline ends. The germline V gene has CDR1 ENHRY and CDR2 SYGVKD. This CDR3 comprises 13 residues. The CDR3 sequence is CAISEDRSEKLFF. The CDR3 DNA reads as TGTGCCATCAGTGAAGATCGTAGTGAAAAACTGTTTTTT.

V gene TRBV24-1 combines with J gene TRBJ2-3; tentatively, D is TRBD2 (6 bases). CDR1 and CDR2 (germline): KGHDR, SFDVKD. CDR3 length: 15 residues. Between the trimmed V and J ends, which lost 5 bases and 4 bases, there was a span of 15 bases. The chain's CDR3 is CATSVAIGDSDTQYF. DNA of the CDR3: TGTGCCACCAGTGTAGCTATTGGGGACTCAGATACGCAGTATTTT.

The J gene is TRBJ2-7, the V gene TRBV6-5; 7 nucleotides align to TRBD1. The CDR3 spans 14 residues. The germline V gene has CDR1 MNHEY and CDR2 SVGAGI. V lost 7 bases, J lost 5 bases, and 11 bases stayed unmatched. CDR3: CASNNDRAGHEQYF. The CDR3, as DNA: TGTGCCAGCAATAATGACAGGGCCGGCCACGAGCAGTACTTC.